This TCR beta chain was sequenced for a study of spatial heterogeneity in lung cancer. The study, taken as a whole, reports: In tumors, expanded intratumoral alpha and beta TCR counts tracked mutation counts.

This clonotype is medium-sized within its sample. Its antigen is undetermined. This sample's time point: sample taken at primary tumor resection. Untreated early-stage non-small cell lung cancer patients, 65 to 90 in total, were the donors. Sequencing covered unsorted whole RNA taken from tumor, nontumor lung or frozen PBMC. Every TCR cDNA molecule bore its own unique molecular identifier. Via MiXCR, TCRdb re-called the 5' RACE reads, giving one row per CDR3 protein. This table has 7,000 to 8,500 distinct CDR3 sequences, approximately 9.3% appearing once. The TCR comes from a male donor with early-stage non-small cell lung cancer. The sample consisted of lung tumor tissue, taken at surgery.

The DNA for the CDR3 is TGCAGTGCTAGAGATACCCGGGCGGGGGCTGCCACAGATACGCAGTATTTT. Protein product: CSARDTRAGAATDTQYF. The chain joins TRBV20-1 to TRBJ2-3; D is perhaps TRBD2 (7 bases). CDR1 and CDR2 from the germline V gene are DFQATT and SNEGSKA (reference sequence). V was cut by 0 bases and J by 2 bases, with 18 bases left in between. The CDR3 contains 17 residues.